This TCR beta chain was sequenced for a study of control samples from healthy donors and cancer patients. Assay used: immunoSEQ multiplex PCR; TCRdb lists only in-frame clones, some missing. The repertoire holds roughly 370,000 clones, over 75% seen once, with around 6.8% in the top ten. The sample consisted of PBMCs. This TCR derives from a man aged 40-50 years with head and neck cancer.

The CDR3 bases are TGTGCCAGCAGTTTTCCGGGAGGAGAGGGGCTCCACTTT. It translates to CASSFPGGEGLHF. The rearrangement uses TRBV27 and TRBJ1-6, with a tentative D call TRBD1 (5 bases). V was cut by 3 bases and J by 16 bases, with 16 bases left in between. From germline, CDR1 is MNHEY and CDR2 SMNVEV (reference sequence). The CDR3 loop spans 13 amino acids.